The source of this TCR beta chain is a study of shared clonotypes between healthy human individuals. Findings of the study overall: Relative to their counterparts shared across all four donors, non-shared clonotypes exhibited diminished generation probabilities.

Several immunoSEQ plates received, in even portions, the genomic DNA of each subset. In the authors' workflow: Junction-only immunoSEQ data arrived without quality scores, meaning filtering differed. The table came from immunoSEQ multiplex PCR; TCRdb's copy has only in-frame clones and leaves some out. V, J and clone size are those of that table, while D and trimming were read from the DNA. The sample records about 2.1 million clones, 85% to 95% being singletons. As defined, naive CD8 cells were CD45RO-negative and positively selected for CCR7, with terminally differentiated effector memory CD45RA+ cells excluded. Adult Caucasians living in Nashville, Tennessee made up all of the donors. In the case of this clone: The antigen is not known.

The clonotype originates from a man between 18 and 35 years old in good health. Some clones in this sample may be carry-over from other donors' samples. The material sequenced was naive CD8+ T cells from PBMCs.

CDR3 in DNA: TGTGCCAGCAGTTTCCGGACTAGCGGGATCCAAGAGACCCAGTACTTC. This encodes CASSFRTSGIQETQYF. The gene calls are TRBV28 and TRBJ2-5, with TRBD2 matching over 12 bases. The CDR3 has 16 residues. With 3 bases clipped from V and 1 base from J, the junction kept 3 bases outside the gene matches. CDR1 is MDHEN, CDR2 SYDVKM, per germline.